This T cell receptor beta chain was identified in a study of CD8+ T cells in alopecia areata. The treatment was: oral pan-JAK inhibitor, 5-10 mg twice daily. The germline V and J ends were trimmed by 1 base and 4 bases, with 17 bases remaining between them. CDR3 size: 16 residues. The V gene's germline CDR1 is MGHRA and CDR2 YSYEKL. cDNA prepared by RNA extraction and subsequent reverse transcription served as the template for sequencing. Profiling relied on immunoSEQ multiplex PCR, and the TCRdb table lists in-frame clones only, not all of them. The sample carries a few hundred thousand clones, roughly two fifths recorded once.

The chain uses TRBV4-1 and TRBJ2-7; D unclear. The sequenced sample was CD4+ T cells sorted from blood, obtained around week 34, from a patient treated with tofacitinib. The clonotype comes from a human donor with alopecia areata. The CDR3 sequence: CASSQGLPLIGYEQYF. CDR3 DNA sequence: TGCGCCAGCAGCCAAGGCCTCCCCCTGATCGGGTACGAGCAGTACTTC.